The 24 T cell receptor beta chains reported below all come from one sample, sequenced in a study of blood T cell repertoires in COVID-19 (TCRdb year 2020). Libraries were constructed by the immunoSEQ multiplex PCR assay. As stored in TCRdb, this immuneACCESS dataset retains in-frame rearrangements with V and J assigned. A fraction of the clones does not appear; measured against another copy, unresolved V genes explain less than half of the discrepancy, and the remainder lacks a known reason. This sample holds roughly 360,000 clones; over 80% were observed only once. Of the sample, around 5.1% falls within the top ten clones. The source material was PBMCs or T cells enriched from blood (not recorded which). The origin of the receptors is a woman aged 45-59 years who had recovered from COVID-19.

V usage is TRBV7-8 and J usage is TRBJ2-3; TRBD2 aligns across 9 bases. The CDR3 covers 17 residues. J gave up 7 bases and V 8 bases, and 19 bases lay outside the gene matches. Germline V gene data show CDR1 as SGHVS and CDR2 as FQNEAQ. DNA of the CDR3: TGTGCCAGCGCCCCTCCACTGGGGGCGGGGGGGCCTCATACGCAGTATTTT. Translation: CASAPPLGAGGPHTQYF. The full variable domain, with the rest looked up from reference TRBV7-8 and TRBJ2-3, is GAGVSQSPRYKVAKRGQDVALRCDPISGHVSLFWYQQALGQGPEFLTYFQNEAQLDKSGLPSDRFFAERPEGSVSTLKIQRTQQEDSAVYLCASAPPLGAGGPHTQYFGPGTRLTVL.

V usage is TRBV7-9 and J usage is TRBJ1-4; no firm D call. V gave up 2 bases and J gave up 3 bases, with 7 bases separating them. CDR3 length: 14 amino acids. The germline V gene has CDR1 SEHNR and CDR2 FQNEAQ (reference sequence). CDR3 in DNA: TGTGCCAGCAGCTTACCGCAGTCTAATGAAAAACTGTTTTTT. It specifies CASSLPQSNEKLFF.

The V call is TRBV4-1, the J call TRBJ2-2; the D is unclear. The V end was cut by 0 bases, the J end by 3 bases, with 8 bases between. The CDR3 contains 15 residues. The germline V gene has CDR1 MGHRA and CDR2 YSYEKL. CDR3 in DNA: TGCGCCAGCAGCCAAGAAAGTCGGTACACCGGGGAGCTGTTTTTT. This encodes CASSQESRYTGELFF.

The chain joins TRBV18 to TRBJ1-2; 9 bases match TRBD1. Germline CDR1 and CDR2: KGHSH and LQKENI. There are 14 residues in the CDR3. V trimming: 3 bases; J trimming: 8 bases; junction bases outside the gene matches: 7. CDR3 nucleotides: TGTGCCAGCTCACCCGGGACAGGGTTGGGCGGCTACACCTTC. Translation: CASSPGTGLGGYTF.

The chain combines TRBV4-3 with TRBJ2-2; D unresolved. In germline, CDR1 is LGHNA, CDR2 YSLEER. V lost 0 bases and J 0 bases, leaving 5 bases between the germline ends. The CDR3 consists of 15 residues. Written as DNA, the CDR3 is TGCGCCAGCAGCCAAGATTTAACGAACACCGGGGAGCTGTTTTTT. This translates into CASSQDLTNTGELFF.

The genes are TRBV13 and TRBJ2-7; 7 nucleotides line up with TRBD1. Germline assignment: CDR1 PRHDT and CDR2 FYEKMQ (reference sequence). The CDR3 length is 16 residues. Trimming at V came to 2 bases and at J to 6 bases, leaving 13 bases not matched to a gene. CDR3 amino acids: CASSLTFPTGALEQYF. CDR3 nucleotide sequence: TGTGCCAGCAGCTTAACTTTCCCTACAGGGGCGCTCGAGCAGTACTTC.

This chain connects TRBV5-4 to TRBJ1-6, with TRBD1 identical over 9 bases. This CDR3 is 15 amino acids long. Germline V lookup: CDR1 SGHNT, CDR2 YYREEE (reference sequence). The V segment lost 1 base and the J segment 7 bases; nucleotides outside the gene matches: 3. The CDR3 loop reads CASSLKQGANSPLHF. The CDR3 DNA sequence: TGTGCCAGCAGCTTGAAACAGGGGGCGAATTCACCCCTCCACTTT.

This sequence joins TRBV27 and TRBJ1-5, with unresolved D. Trimming cost V 1 base and J 0 bases, with 4 bases left between them. The CDR3 sequence is 14 residues long. Germline-derived CDR1 and CDR2 are MNHEY and SMNVEV (reference sequence). For the CDR3, the DNA is TGTGCCAGCAGTTTATACAATAGCAATCAGCCCCAGCATTTT. Its translation is CASSLYNSNQPQHF.

This chain uses TRBV7-6 with TRBJ2-3; 13 bases are a match to TRBD2. With V trimmed by 1 base and J by 2 bases, 3 bases remained unmatched. The V gene's germline CDR1 is SGHVS and CDR2 FNYEAQ. CDR3 length: 17 amino acids. CDR3 region: CASSLGTSGGFTDTQYF. The CDR3 DNA reads as TGTGCCAGCAGCTTAGGGACTAGCGGGGGTTTCACAGATACGCAGTATTTT.

This chain joins TRBV30 and TRBJ1-1; D remains ambiguous. Germline V gives CDR1 GTSNPN, CDR2 SVGIG (reference sequence). This CDR3 contains 13 residues. V was pared by 0 bases and J by 4 bases, with 9 bases between. CDR3 residues: CAWSVSASTEAFF. The DNA for the CDR3 is TGTGCCTGGAGTGTATCCGCGTCCACTGAAGCTTTCTTT.

The gene calls are TRBV7-9 and TRBJ2-4; 9 positions match TRBD1. J lost 6 bases, V lost 4 bases, and 7 bases had no gene match. The germline gives CDR1 SEHNR, CDR2 FQNEAQ (reference sequence). This CDR3 spans 15 amino acids. CDR3 nucleotide sequence: TGTGCCAGCAGCTCGAGGACAGGGGTAGGAAACATTCAGTACTTC. Amino acid sequence: CASSSRTGVGNIQYF.

The chain recombines TRBV23-1 with TRBJ2-7, with 14 bases aligning to TRBD2. TRBV23-1 is flagged as an ORF with uncertain function. After removal of 3 bases from V and 5 bases from J, the junction contained 18 bases not matched to a gene. The CDR3 runs 20 residues. CDR3 DNA: TGCGCCAGCAGTCACTCCGGGACTAGCGGGAGTACGGGTATAGTCAACGAGCAGTACTTC. Translation gives CASSHSGTSGSTGIVNEQYF.

V gene TRBV6-6 combines with J gene TRBJ1-1, with 8 bases lining up with TRBD1. V shed 5 bases and J 5 bases; nucleotides not matched to a gene: 7. The CDR3 is 14 amino acids. The germline gives CDR1 MNHNY, CDR2 SVGAGI (reference sequence). The CDR3 protein is CASSPTGGRTEAFF. In DNA, the CDR3 is TGTGCCAGCAGTCCTACAGGGGGTCGAACTGAAGCTTTCTTT.

The chain recombines TRBV11-3 with TRBJ2-7; 8 bases are shared with TRBD2. Losses at the gene ends were 5 bases for V and 3 bases for J; bases not matched to a gene: 9. CDR3 length: 15 amino acids. In germline, CDR1 is SGHNT, CDR2 YENEEA. CDR3 sequence: CASSPTSGSIYEQYF. The CDR3 nucleotides read TGTGCCAGCAGCCCTACTAGCGGATCTATCTACGAGCAGTACTTC.

The chain couples TRBV5-1 to TRBJ2-3, with a possible D match to TRBD2 (5 bases). This CDR3 spans 16 amino acids. V was clipped by 0 bases and J by 0 bases, with 11 bases between them. CDR1 is SGHRS and CDR2 is YFSETQ in the germline V gene. CDR3 protein: CASSLDVGLSTDTQYF. The DNA of the CDR3 is TGCGCCAGCAGCTTGGATGTAGGACTGAGCACAGATACGCAGTATTTT.

V usage is TRBV3-1 (or the pseudogene TRBV3-2) and J usage is TRBJ2-3, with D possibly being TRBD2 (6 bases). CDR3 size: 14 residues. The germline V gene encodes CDR1 LGHDT and CDR2 YNNKEL (reference sequence). Trimming left V 6 bases short and J 2 bases short, with 12 bases between. The CDR3 reads CASRPAGYTDTQYF. DNA for the CDR3: TGTGCCAGCAGACCGGCGGGATACACAGATACGCAGTATTTT.

This chain joins TRBV4-2 and TRBJ2-1; 13 bases fit TRBD2. This CDR3 comprises 16 residues. Germline trimming cut 5 bases from V and 5 bases from J; bases unmatched to any gene: 6. Germline lookup yields CDR1 LGHNA and CDR2 YNFKEQ. The CDR3 here is CASSTGTSGNDNEQFF. CDR3 bases: TGTGCCAGCAGCACCGGGACTAGCGGGAATGACAATGAGCAGTTCTTC.

The chain links TRBV4-2 to TRBJ1-1; tentatively, D is TRBD1 (5 bases). V lost 3 bases to trimming and J lost 5 bases, with 16 bases between them. In germline, CDR1 is LGHNA, CDR2 YNFKEQ. CDR3 length equals 15 residues. CDR3: CASSHLRQGGTEAFF. The CDR3 DNA reads TGTGCCAGCAGCCACCTCCGTCAGGGTGGGACTGAAGCTTTCTTT.

The rearrangement links TRBV18 to TRBJ1-2; D is undetermined. The CDR3 runs 16 residues. The V gene lost 1 base and the J gene lost 2 bases, with 14 bases spanning the gap. From germline, CDR1 is KGHSH and CDR2 LQKENI. CDR3 coding DNA: TGTGCCAGCTCACCACGCGCCGGTTCCTCCAACTATGGCTACACCTTC. As protein: CASSPRAGSSNYGYTF.

This clone was counted once. This chain uses TRBV9 with TRBJ2-3; weak D call: TRBD2 (6 bases). V dropped 0 bases and J dropped 0 bases, with 8 bases sitting between them. The CDR3 is 15 amino acids. The germline gives CDR1 SGDLS, CDR2 YYNGEE. CDR3 protein: CASSVVEGSTDTQYF. CDR3 DNA sequence: TGTGCCAGCAGCGTAGTGGAGGGAAGCACAGATACGCAGTATTTT.

This chain uses TRBV6-2 or TRBV6-3 with TRBJ2-7; tentative D call: TRBD1 (5 bases). The CDR3 contains 13 residues. The V end lost 0 bases, the J end lost 3 bases, and 6 bases lay between the germline ends. The germline V gene has CDR1 MNHEY and CDR2 SVGEGT. CDR3: CASSYSDSYEQYF. The CDR3 bases are TGTGCCAGCAGTTACTCAGACAGCTACGAGCAGTACTTC.

The rearrangement uses TRBV30 and TRBJ2-7, with 7 nucleotides matching TRBD2. CDR1 is GTSNPN, CDR2 SVGIG, per germline (reference sequence). The length of the CDR3 is 18 residues. V shed 4 bases and J 2 bases; nucleotides not matched to a gene: 20. CDR3 sequence: CAWTPRGRATFLPYEQYF. CDR3 bases: TGTGCCTGGACCCCACGGGGGAGGGCTACCTTTCTTCCCTACGAGCAGTACTTC. Full variable domain (outside the CDR3, taken from reference TRBV30 and TRBJ2-7): SQTIHQWPATLVQPVGSPLSLECTVEGTSNPNLYWYRQAAGRGLQLLFYSVGIGQISSEVPQNLSASRPQDRQFILSSKKLLLSDSGFYLCAWTPRGRATFLPYEQYFGPGTRLTVT.

The chain carries TRBV15 and TRBJ1-4, with D maybe TRBD1 (5 bases). The CDR3 covers 13 residues. Between the trimmed V and J ends, which lost 9 bases and 8 bases, there was a span of 16 bases. Germline lookup yields CDR1 LNHNV and CDR2 YYDKDF (reference sequence). The CDR3 loop reads CATRRGIGEKLFF. The CDR3 nucleotides are TGTGCCACGCGAAGGGGAATAGGAGAAAAACTGTTTTTT.

With regard to this clone: Its ends do not fully match the called genes, so a read error is possible. This chain connects TRBV3-1 (or the pseudogene TRBV3-2) to TRBJ2-5; D possibly corresponds to TRBD2 (5 bases). Germline CDR1 reads LGHDT; CDR2 reads YNNKEL (reference sequence). There are 14 residues in the CDR3. The CDR3 is CAGSHSSRRVAQYF. The CDR3 DNA is TGTGCCGGCAGTCATTCCAGCCGGCGGGTGGCCCAGTACTTC.